This TCR beta chain was identified during a study of T cells after yellow fever vaccination. Study-level findings and limits: FACS-sorted repertoires could harbor abundant contaminating bulk-population clonotypes. There was a small share of clonotypes that showed up in both the CD4 and CD8 compartments.

Trimming left V 6 bases short and J 6 bases short, with 20 bases between. This CDR3 contains 15 residues. Germline V gives CDR1 KGHSH, CDR2 LQKENI. TCRdb used MiXCR to reprocess the 5' RACE reads, holding one entry per CDR3 protein. Here the sample spans approximately 250,000 distinct CDR3 sequences, around 6.7% being singletons. At least ten counts were recorded for this clonotype. What it binds is unknown. The input for sequencing was CD4+ T cells sorted from PBMCs, taken on the day of the yellow fever booster vaccination. The chain joins TRBV18 to TRBJ1-2; a possible D gene is TRBD1 (6 bases). The receptor was derived from a man younger than 45 who received the YFV17D yellow fever vaccine. The CDR3 is CASSAGQPTPHGYTF. For the CDR3, the DNA is TGTGCCAGCTCGGCTGGACAGCCAACCCCCCATGGCTACACCTTC.